A selection of T cell receptor beta chains follows, all from one sample in a study of blood T cell repertoires in COVID-19. Produced via immunoSEQ multiplex PCR; TCRdb's table is partial and in-frame only. The sample records 390,000 or so clones, roughly 90% being singletons. Material: peripheral blood. Every receptor here comes from a woman aged 30 to 39 with COVID-19, enrolled during active disease. Each CDR3 is given with its conserved first and last residue. D genes are given only for firm matches. Not every row has a clone size; where given, it reads once, few, many or a size class.

j_call d_call clone_size v_call cdr3_aa cdr3_nt
TRBJ2-1 TRBD2 . TRBV19 CASSTPGLAGEGNEQFF TGTGCCAGTAGTACCCCGGGACTAGCGGGAGAAGGGAATGAGCAGTTCTTC
TRBJ1-1 . . TRBV28 CASSLLALRPEAFF TGTGCCAGCAGTTTATTAGCCCTCCGCCCTGAAGCTTTCTTT
TRBJ2-7 . . TRBV10-3 CAISDGHFYEQYF TGTGCCATCAGTGACGGACACTTCTACGAGCAGTACTTC
TRBJ2-3 TRBD2 . TRBV27 CASSLGGGASDTQYF TGTGCCAGCAGTTTAGGCGGGGGGGCGTCGGATACGCAGTATTTT
TRBJ2-2 . . TRBV11-2 CASSLPGVVTGELFF TGTGCCAGCAGCTTACCCGGGGTAGTCACCGGGGAGCTGTTTTTT
TRBJ1-1 TRBD1 . TRBV10-3 CAISAYDRGQSEAFF TGTGCCATCAGTGCCTACGACAGGGGGCAATCTGAAGCTTTCTTT
TRBJ2-2 . . TRBV7-7 CASSSLMAGPMSNTGELFF TGTGCTAGCAGCTCCCTTATGGCGGGGCCCATGAGTAACACCGGGGAGCTGTTTTTT
TRBJ1-3 . . TRBV10-2 CASSPGLFGNTIYF TGCGCCAGCAGCCCCGGACTGTTTGGAAACACCATATATTTT
TRBJ2-5 TRBD2 . TRBV15 CATSRETSGRETQYF TGTGCCACCAGCAGAGAGACTAGCGGGAGAGAGACCCAGTACTTC
TRBJ1-1 . . TRBV7-9 CASSVPTGNTEAFF TGTGCCAGCAGCGTACCGACAGGGAACACTGAAGCTTTCTTT
TRBJ1-2 TRBD1 . TRBV5-1 CASSPETGGKGYTF TGCGCCAGCAGCCCGGAGACAGGGGGGAAAGGCTACACCTTC
TRBJ2-1 TRBD1 . TRBV13 CASNGPRTGTGPFSYNEQFF TGTGCCAGCAACGGACCACGAACCGGGACAGGGCCCTTCTCCTACAATGAGCAGTTCTTC
TRBJ2-7 TRBD2 few TRBV7-7 CASSLGASGGYEQYF TGTGCTAGCAGCTTAGGGGCTAGCGGGGGATACGAGCAGTACTTC
TRBJ1-2 . once TRBV9 CARGRYTYGYTF TGTGCCAGGGGGCGGTATACATATGGCTACACCTTC
TRBJ2-1 . . TRBV30 CAWSVRGNSYNEQFF TGTGCCTGGAGTGTCCGGGGAAATTCCTACAATGAGCAGTTCTTC
TRBJ2-7 . . TRBV28 CASSLERGPYEQYF TGTGCCAGCAGCCTGGAACGTGGGCCCTACGAGCAGTACTTC
TRBJ2-1 . . TRBV5-1 CASSPSSSSYNEQFF TGCGCCAGCAGCCCTTCCTCCAGCTCCTACAATGAGCAGTTCTTC
TRBJ2-7 TRBD1 . TRBV28 CASSGTGISYEQYF TGTGCCAGCAGTGGGACAGGGATATCCTACGAGCAGTACTTC
TRBJ2-2 TRBD2 . TRBV28 CASSSRTSATGELFF TGTGCCAGCAGTTCGAGGACTAGCGCCACCGGGGAGCTGTTTTTT
TRBJ2-7 . once TRBV6-5 CASSKSHEQYF TGTGCCAGTTCTAAGAGTCACGAGCAGTACTTC
TRBJ1-4 . . TRBV7-6 CASSSRQRSNEKLFF TGTGCCAGCAGCTCGCGACAGAGAAGTAATGAAAAACTGTTTTTT
TRBJ1-1 . . TRBV15 CATSRGVGAMNTEAFF TGTGCCACCAGCAGAGGGGTGGGGGCTATGAACACTGAAGCTTTCTTT
TRBJ2-1 TRBD2 . TRBV9 CASSVGMGGGGTYNEQFF TGTGCCAGCAGCGTAGGGATGGGCGGCGGGGGGACGTACAATGAGCAGTTCTTC
TRBJ2-7 . . TRBV9 CASSPRQGLPYEQYF TGTGCCAGCAGCCCCCGACAGGGACTTCCCTACGAGCAGTACTTC
TRBJ2-7 TRBD2 . TRBV3-1/TRBV3-2 CASSSSGAGLDYEQYF TGTGCCAGCAGCTCCTCCGGAGCGGGACTCGACTACGAGCAGTACTTC
TRBJ1-1 . . TRBV13 CASRSGGENTEAFF TGTGCCAGCAGATCGGGGGGAGAGAACACTGAAGCTTTCTTT
TRBJ1-2 . few TRBV4-1 CASSQDSRGGLHGYTF TGCGCCAGCAGCCAAGATTCCCGGGGAGGGCTCCATGGCTACACCTTC
TRBJ1-5 . . TRBV28 CASSRANQPQHF TGTGCCAGCTCGCGGGCCAACCAGCCCCAGCATTTT